A single sample is the source of the 3 T cell receptor beta chains below, sequenced in a study of blood T cells in healthy people across ages. A second PCR, run for roughly 7 to 12 cycles, used a sample-barcoded 5' primer plus a J-beta primer mix. MiXCR, applied by TCRdb to the 5' RACE reads, yields one record per CDR3 protein. The sample consists of 1 million to 1.2 million distinct CDR3 sequences, around two fifths of them appearing once. The sequenced material came from blood. The receptors originated from a young man in good health.

The rearrangement links TRBV7-8 to TRBJ1-1; a weak D match, TRBD1 (6 bases). Per the germline V gene, CDR1 is SGHVS and CDR2 is FQNEAQ. The CDR3 sequence is 16 residues long. The V and J ends lost 3 bases and 2 bases respectively, with 16 bases between them. In nucleotides, the CDR3 is TGTGCCAGCAGCTTCCTCTCCGGGGGCCCCAACACTGAAGCTTTCTTT. Translated, it gives CASSFLSGGPNTEAFF.

The gene calls are TRBV9 and TRBJ1-4, with D possibly matching TRBD1 (6 bases). The CDR3 has 15 amino acids. The germline gives CDR1 SGDLS, CDR2 YYNGEE. V shed 0 bases and J shed 9 bases, with 15 bases lying between them. The CDR3: CASSVVGTSPQKLFF. CDR3 coding DNA: TGTGCCAGCAGCGTAGTTGGGACATCTCCCCAAAAACTGTTTTTT.

The table lists this clonotype with many counts. This chain joins TRBV11-2 and TRBJ2-3, with 7 bases identical to TRBD2. J lost 2 bases, V lost 5 bases, and 4 bases had no gene match. The CDR3 length is 14 residues. Germline CDR1 is SGHAT and CDR2 is FQNNGV. CDR3 protein: CASSPRDYTDTQYF. The CDR3 coding sequence is TGTGCCAGCAGCCCCCGGGACTACACAGATACGCAGTATTTT.